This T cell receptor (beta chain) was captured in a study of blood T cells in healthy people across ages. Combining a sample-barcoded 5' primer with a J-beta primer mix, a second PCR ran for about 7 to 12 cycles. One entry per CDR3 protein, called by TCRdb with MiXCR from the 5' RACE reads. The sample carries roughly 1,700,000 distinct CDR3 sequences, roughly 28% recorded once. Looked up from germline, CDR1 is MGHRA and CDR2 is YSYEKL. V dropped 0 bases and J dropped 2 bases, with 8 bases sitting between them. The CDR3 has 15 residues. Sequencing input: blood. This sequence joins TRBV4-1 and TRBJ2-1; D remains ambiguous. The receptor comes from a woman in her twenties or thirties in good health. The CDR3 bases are TGCGCCAGCAGCCAAGAACACTTGGCCTACAATGAGCAGTTCTTC. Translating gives CASSQEHLAYNEQFF.